The next 17 T cell receptor beta chains were all read from a single sample in a study of T cells in Graves' hyperthyroidism and ophthalmopathy. Amplification targeted TCR beta CDR3 regions from RNA transcripts. The HTBI primer set served for first-round RT-PCR of the TCR CDR3. One entry per CDR3 protein, called by TCRdb with MiXCR from the multiplex PCR reads. This table holds approximately 560,000 distinct CDR3 sequences, 46% found once. The sequenced material came from peripheral blood or thyroid tissue (not recorded which). Receptor source: a woman aged 18-35 years with Graves' hyperthyroidism.

The V gene is TRBV13, the J gene TRBJ2-7; 8 nucleotides match TRBD2. J gave up 3 bases and V 2 bases, and 3 bases lay outside the gene matches. CDR3 length equals 14 residues. The V gene's germline CDR1 is PRHDT and CDR2 FYEKMQ (reference sequence). The CDR3 spells CASSLREGLYEQYF. As DNA, the CDR3 is TGTGCCAGCAGCTTACGGGAGGGCCTCTACGAGCAGTACTTC.

The chain couples TRBV5-1 to TRBJ1-2, with a tentative D call TRBD1 (6 bases). The germline gives CDR1 SGHRS, CDR2 YFSETQ. V lost 3 bases, J lost 6 bases, and 15 bases lay in between. The CDR3 spans 14 residues. The CDR3 sequence is CASSSLPTGNGYTF. For the CDR3, the DNA is TGCGCCAGCAGCTCCCTCCCTACAGGGAATGGCTACACCTTC. The whole variable domain, remainder taken from reference TRBV5-1 and TRBJ1-2, is KAGVTQTPRYLIKTRGQQVTLSCSPISGHRSVSWYQQTPGQGLQFLFEYFSETQRNKGNFPGRFSGRQFSNSRSEMNVSTLELGDSALYLCASSSLPTGNGYTFGSGTRLTVV.

The gene calls are TRBV7-2 and TRBJ1-2; 8 bases line up with TRBD1. This CDR3 is built from 14 residues. CDR1 SGHTA and CDR2 FQGNSA come from the germline V gene. The V and J ends lost 8 bases and 8 bases, in that order; junction bases with no gene match: 13. The CDR3 is CASGDRGRQGGYTF. CDR3 nucleotides: TGTGCCAGCGGCGACAGGGGAAGACAAGGAGGCTACACCTTC.

This clonotype was seen a single time. The chain is built from TRBV20-1 and TRBJ1-5, with TRBD1 identical over 7 bases. This CDR3 comprises 14 residues. J lost 3 bases, V lost 6 bases, and 8 bases had no gene match. Germline CDR1 is DFQATT and CDR2 is SNEGSKA (reference sequence). CDR3 sequence (DNA): TGCAGTGCCCGACCGGGACAGCTCAATCAGCCCCAGCATTTT. Protein product: CSARPGQLNQPQHF.

V is TRBV5-1 and J is TRBJ2-5; TRBD1 agrees at 8 bases. CDR3 length equals 16 residues. Germline lookup yields CDR1 SGHRS and CDR2 YFSETQ. The trim removed 5 bases at V and 4 bases at J, leaving 13 bases unmatched. The CDR3 loop reads CASRNRGDRGGETQYF. CDR3 coding DNA: TGCGCCAGCAGGAATCGAGGCGACAGGGGTGGAGAGACCCAGTACTTC.

This clonotype came up a few times. The chain combines TRBV20-1 with TRBJ1-1; TRBD1 matches at 7 bases. This CDR3 is 13 amino acids long. J lost 1 base, V lost 5 bases, and 4 bases had no gene match. Germline V gene lookup returns CDR1 DFQATT and CDR2 SNEGSKA (reference sequence). CDR3 nucleotide sequence: TGCAGTGCTCAAGACAGGGAGAACACTGAAGCTTTCTTT. This codes for CSAQDRENTEAFF.

The rearrangement links TRBV15 to TRBJ1-6; tentatively, D is TRBD1 (5 bases). V lost 3 bases, J lost 8 bases, and 14 bases lay in between. The CDR3 has 15 residues. Looked up from germline, CDR1 is LNHNV and CDR2 is YYDKDF (reference sequence). DNA for the CDR3: TGTGCCACCAGCAGCTTAGCCAGGGCGGATTCACCCCTCCACTTT. Encoded protein: CATSSLARADSPLHF. The variable domain in full, completed from reference TRBV15 and TRBJ1-6, reads DAMVIQNPRYQVTQFGKPVTLSCSQTLNHNVMYWYQQKSSQAPKLLFHYYDKDFNNEADTPDNFQSRRPNTSFCFLDIRSPGLGDTAMYLCATSSLARADSPLHFGNGTRLTVT.

The V call is TRBV7-2, the J call TRBJ1-5, with TRBD1 matching over 7 bases. The V gene's germline CDR1 is SGHTA and CDR2 FQGNSA. The junction had 6 bases not matched to a gene; V was cut back by 3 bases and J by 7 bases. The CDR3 totals 14 residues. CDR3 DNA sequence: TGTGCCAGCAGCTTGACAGGGTCAGGACAGCCCCAGCATTTT. This gives the protein CASSLTGSGQPQHF.

At least ten counts were recorded for this clonotype. The V and J genes are TRBV9 and TRBJ2-7, with D perhaps being TRBD1 or TRBD2 (5 bases each). This CDR3 region has 13 residues. The V end was cut by 4 bases, the J end by 6 bases, with 14 bases between. Germline V gene data show CDR1 as SGDLS and CDR2 as YYNGEE. This CDR3 reads CASSSGTAGEQYF. CDR3 nucleotides: TGTGCCAGCAGCTCCGGGACCGCGGGCGAGCAGTACTTC.

The CDR3, as DNA: TGCAGTGCTAGGGCGTGGCAGGCCTCTGGAAACACCATATATTTT. It encodes CSARAWQASGNTIYF. The V call is TRBV20-1, the J call TRBJ1-3, with D hard to call. This CDR3 contains 15 residues. V lost 3 bases and J lost 0, with 12 bases in between. Germline V gives CDR1 DFQATT, CDR2 SNEGSKA (reference sequence).

The chain recombines TRBV20-1 with TRBJ1-5, with 10 bases identical to TRBD1. J lost 7 bases, V lost 5 bases, and 5 bases had no gene match. The CDR3 loop spans 13 amino acids. The germline gives CDR1 DFQATT, CDR2 SNEGSKA (reference sequence). CDR3 residues: CSAGGTGEQPQHF. The DNA of the CDR3 is TGCAGTGCTGGAGGGACAGGGGAACAGCCCCAGCATTTT.

This clonotype was counted a few times. V is TRBV19 and J is TRBJ1-5; D unclear. Germline V lookup: CDR1 LNHDA, CDR2 SQIVND (reference sequence). This CDR3 spans 15 amino acids. V was cut by 4 bases and J by 3 bases, with 13 bases left in between. The CDR3 here is CASSRETGINQPQHF. DNA of the CDR3: TGTGCCAGTAGTAGGGAGACGGGTATCAATCAGCCCCAGCATTTT.

This clonotype was picked up a small number of times. The chain links TRBV9 to TRBJ1-2; 7 nucleotides align to TRBD1. The trim removed 5 bases at V and 6 bases at J, leaving 7 bases unmatched. Germline loops: CDR1 SGDLS, CDR2 YYNGEE. There are 13 residues in the CDR3. The CDR3 DNA sequence: TGTGCCAGCAGTCACACAGGGGCGGATGGCTACACCTTC. Translated: CASSHTGADGYTF.

The chain links TRBV25-1 to TRBJ1-4; no firm D call. This CDR3 comprises 15 residues. V shed 1 base and J shed 0 bases, with 6 bases lying between them. Germline CDR1 reads MGHDK; CDR2 reads SYGVNS. The CDR3 DNA follows: TGTGCCAGCAGTGAATGGCCAGCAACTAATGAAAAACTGTTTTTT. This encodes CASSEWPATNEKLFF. The variable domain in full, completed from reference TRBV25-1 and TRBJ1-4, reads EADIYQTPRYLVIGTGKKITLECSQTMGHDKMYWYQQDPGMELHLIHYSYGVNSTEKGDLSSESTVSRIRTEHFPLTLESARPSHTSQYLCASSEWPATNEKLFFGSGTQLSVL.

As DNA, the CDR3 is TGTGCCAGCAGCTTAAGAGCCATCGGAGATGAAAAACTGTTTTTT. Residues: CASSLRAIGDEKLFF. The chain uses TRBV7-9 and TRBJ1-4; no clear D gene. This CDR3 has 15 residues. With 2 bases removed from V and 6 bases from J, the gap between germline ends came to 13 bases. Germline-derived CDR1 and CDR2 are SEHNR and FQNEAQ (reference sequence).

CDR3 loop: CSASTPWRQDNQPQHF. The CDR3 bases are TGCAGTGCTAGTACCCCTTGGAGACAAGACAATCAGCCCCAGCATTTT. This chain joins TRBV20-1 and TRBJ1-5; D remains ambiguous. The germline V gene encodes CDR1 DFQATT and CDR2 SNEGSKA (reference sequence). The CDR3 consists of 16 residues. V dropped 3 bases and J dropped 3 bases, with 18 bases sitting between them.

Of note for this clonotype: This clone may be a read error of a much larger clone one base away. The V and J genes are TRBV7-2 and TRBJ1-1, with 8 bases lining up with TRBD1. The germline V gene has CDR1 SGHTA and CDR2 FQGNSA. The CDR3 is 15 amino acids. After removal of 1 base from V and 1 base from J, the junction contained 2 bases not matched to a gene. The CDR3 here is CASSLDGTGNTEAFF. The CDR3 DNA is TGTGCCAGCAGCTTAGACGGGACAGGGAACACTGAAGCTTTCTTT. Using reference TRBV7-2 and TRBJ1-1 for the parts outside the CDR3, the full variable domain is GAGVSQSPSNKVTEKGKDVELRCDPISGHTALYWYRQSLGQGLEFLIYFQGNSAPDKSGLPSDRFSAERTGGSVSTLTIQRTQQEDSAVYLCASSLDGTGNTEAFFGQGTRLTVV.